The 9 T cell receptor beta chains below come from one sample, sequenced in a study of shared clonotypes between healthy human individuals. TCRdb's table, derived via immunoSEQ multiplex PCR, lists solely in-frame clones and lacks some. The sample gives over a million clones, around 75% of which show up once; roughly 1.5% is in the top ten. Sequencing was done on a sample of memory CD4+ T cells sorted from blood. Noted subset: CD45RA-negative fraction. The receptors were sampled from a man aged 18 to 30 in good health.

The rearrangement links TRBV18 to TRBJ1-6, with TRBD1 matching 9 bases. The CDR3 totals 17 residues. J gave up 8 bases and V 2 bases, and 10 bases lay outside the gene matches. Germline values: CDR1 KGHSH, CDR2 LQKENI. The CDR3 reads CASSPLGGTGSDSPLHF. As DNA, the CDR3 is TGTGCCAGCTCACCATTAGGGGGGACAGGGAGCGATTCACCCCTCCACTTT.

The genes are TRBV7-9 and TRBJ2-7; D uncertain. The V and J ends lost 8 bases and 3 bases respectively, with 11 bases between them. CDR1 is SEHNR, CDR2 FQNEAQ, per germline (reference sequence). The CDR3 is made up of 12 amino acids. CDR3 nucleotide sequence: TGTGCCAGCTCAGCGTCCTACTACGAGCAGTACTTC. Its translation: CASSASYYEQYF.

This chain uses TRBV7-3 with TRBJ2-1; D is possibly TRBD2 (6 bases). This CDR3 has 15 amino acids. V lost 4 bases and J lost 5, with 15 bases in between. Germline V lookup: CDR1 SGHTA, CDR2 FQGTGA. CDR3 nucleotide sequence: TGTGCCAGCAGCTCGGGGGACTCAAAGAACAATGAGCAGTTCTTC. This translates into CASSSGDSKNNEQFF.

This clone was observed once. V and J are TRBV2 and TRBJ1-2; no definite D call. The germline V gene has CDR1 SNHLY and CDR2 FYNNEI. The length of the CDR3 is 14 residues. Trimming left V 4 bases short and J 1 base short, with 10 bases between. The CDR3 region is CASSVGRFNYGYTF. In DNA, the CDR3 is TGTGCCAGCAGTGTTGGGAGGTTTAACTATGGCTACACCTTC. The full variable domain, in which reference TRBV2 and TRBJ1-2 provide the parts outside the CDR3, is EPEVTQTPSHQVTQMGQEVILRCVPISNHLYFYWYRQILGQKVEFLVSFYNNEISEKSEIFDDQFSVERPDGSNFTLKIRSTKLEDSAMYFCASSVGRFNYGYTFGSGTRLTVV.

DNA of the CDR3: TGTGCCTGGAGAGGTATGGGGGACTCGGCTTGGAGCACTGAAGCTTTCTTT. Translating it yields CAWRGMGDSAWSTEAFF. The chain employs TRBV30 and TRBJ1-1; the D gene is possibly TRBD1 (5 bases). This CDR3 region has 17 residues. Germline CDR1 GTSNPN, CDR2 SVGIG (reference sequence). V lost 3 bases and J lost 4, with 24 bases in between. Complete variable domain (other parts from reference TRBV30 and TRBJ1-1): SQTIHQWPATLVQPVGSPLSLECTVEGTSNPNLYWYRQAAGRGLQLLFYSVGIGQISSEVPQNLSASRPQDRQFILSSKKLLLSDSGFYLCAWRGMGDSAWSTEAFFGQGTRLTVV.

This chain joins TRBV6-1 and TRBJ2-3; 7 bases fit TRBD2. This CDR3 comprises 15 residues. Trimming cost V 10 bases and J 0 bases; bases outside gene matches: 10. Germline V gene lookup returns CDR1 MNHNS and CDR2 SASEGT. CDR3 region: CATLLSGASTDTQYF. The CDR3 region has the DNA TGTGCCACCCTTTTGAGCGGGGCTAGCACAGATACGCAGTATTTT.

Regarding this clone: A read error may explain this, as a much larger clone is one base away. V is TRBV5-6 and J is TRBJ2-1; no definite D call. V lost 4 bases and J lost 6, with 5 bases in between. The CDR3 length is 11 residues. Per germline, CDR1 SGHDT and CDR2 YYEEEE. This CDR3 reads CASSLLNEQFF. CDR3 bases: TGTGCCAGCAGCCTCCTCAATGAGCAGTTCTTC.

This clone has only one observation. The CDR3 nucleotides are TGTGCCAGCAGCCCGCCGACTAGCGGGAGACGTTGGTCCTACAATGAGCAGTTCTTC. Translated, it gives CASSPPTSGRRWSYNEQFF. This rearrangement joins TRBV7-2 to TRBJ2-1, with 12 nucleotides matching TRBD2. This CDR3 is built from 19 residues. The J segment lost 1 base and the V segment lost 5 bases, leaving 12 bases of the junction unmatched. The V gene's germline CDR1 is SGHTA and CDR2 FQGNSA.

V usage is TRBV19 and J usage is TRBJ1-5; 8 nucleotides agree with TRBD1. The CDR3 has 15 residues. The germline gives CDR1 LNHDA, CDR2 SQIVND (reference sequence). V lost 7 bases, J lost 4 bases, and 9 bases stayed unmatched. CDR3 sequence: CASTPGQASNQPQHF. The CDR3 nucleotides are TGTGCCAGTACCCCGGGACAGGCATCTAATCAGCCCCAGCATTTT.